The 26 T cell receptor beta chains listed next were all sequenced from one sample in a study of shared clonotypes between healthy human individuals. The protocol was immunoSEQ multiplex PCR, while the TCRdb copy is restricted to in-frame clones and leaves out a portion. The data hold roughly 720,000 clones, with roughly 88% observed a single time. The source material was memory CD8+ T cells from PBMCs. Specified subset: CD45RO+ cells pooled with CCR7-negative TemRA cells. These receptors were taken from a man between 18 and 29 years old in good health. Some clones in this sample may be carry-over from other donors' samples.

As for this clone: The same CDR3 can be traced to other DNA sequences in this sample. For the CDR3, the DNA is TGTGCCAGTTCGGACAGTTACGAGCAGTACTTC. It yields the protein CASSDSYEQYF. The chain employs TRBV19 and TRBJ2-7, with a tentative D call TRBD1 (6 bases). CDR1 LNHDA and CDR2 SQIVND come from the germline V gene (reference sequence). This CDR3 contains 11 residues. Trimming pared 8 bases from V and 4 bases from J, leaving 9 bases between.

V gene TRBV14 combines with J gene TRBJ2-1; D is unresolved. Trimming removed 3 bases at V and 7 bases at J, with 10 bases between. The germline CDR1 and CDR2 sequences are SGHDN and FVKESK. This CDR3 comprises 13 residues. The CDR3: CASSHITPNEQFF. DNA of the CDR3: TGTGCCAGCAGCCACATAACCCCTAATGAGCAGTTCTTC.

This sequence joins TRBV29-1 and TRBJ1-1, with D hard to call. CDR1 SQVTM and CDR2 ANQGSEA come from the germline V gene. The CDR3 covers 11 residues. With 8 bases removed from V and 4 bases from J, the gap between germline ends came to 11 bases. CDR3 loop: CSPLRGTEAFF. The DNA of the CDR3 is TGCAGCCCATTGCGGGGCACTGAAGCTTTCTTT.

V usage is TRBV28 and J usage is TRBJ2-1, with 15 bases that match TRBD2. V shed 5 bases and J 8 bases; nucleotides not matched to a gene: 13. CDR1 is MDHEN and CDR2 is SYDVKM in the germline V gene. CDR3 length equals 18 residues. The CDR3 nucleotides are TGTGCCAGCAGTACGTCTATTGGGACTAGCGGGAGGAACTATGAGCAGTTCTTC. This codes for CASSTSIGTSGRNYEQFF.

The chain joins TRBV28 to TRBJ2-2, with D maybe TRBD2 (6 bases). The V gene lost 3 bases and the J gene lost 3 bases, with 11 bases spanning the gap. The CDR3 is 15 amino acids. CDR1 and CDR2 from the germline V gene are MDHEN and SYDVKM. The CDR3 here is CASSLLGLDTGELFF. The CDR3 DNA is TGTGCCAGCAGTTTGTTGGGACTGGACACCGGGGAGCTGTTTTTT. The full variable domain, completed using reference TRBV28 and TRBJ2-2, is DVKVTQSSRYLVKRTGEKVFLECVQDMDHENMFWYRQDPGLGLRLIYFSYDVKMKEKGDIPEGYSVSREKKERFSLILESASTNQTSMYLCASSLLGLDTGELFFGEGSRLTVL.

V is TRBV9 and J is TRBJ1-2; D is ambiguous. This CDR3 has 10 amino acids. Germline V gives CDR1 SGDLS, CDR2 YYNGEE. Between the trimmed V and J ends, which lost 7 bases and 8 bases, there was a span of 9 bases. The CDR3 region is CASQGRGYTF. The DNA for the CDR3 is TGTGCCAGCCAAGGTCGAGGCTACACCTTC.

The genes are TRBV28 and TRBJ2-7; D remains unclear. Between the trimmed V and J ends, which lost 1 base and 4 bases, there was a span of 5 bases. The CDR3 has 12 residues. Looked up from germline, CDR1 is MDHEN and CDR2 is SYDVKM. CDR3 residues: CASSLLLYEQYF. The CDR3 DNA follows: TGTGCCAGCAGTTTATTACTATACGAGCAGTACTTC.

This chain uses TRBV19 with TRBJ1-1; 8 bases fit TRBD1. The germline gives CDR1 LNHDA, CDR2 SQIVND (reference sequence). The CDR3 runs 19 residues. V lost 6 bases, J lost 4 bases, and 22 bases stayed unmatched. The CDR3 protein is CASSTRGGDRDRLITEAFF. CDR3 DNA sequence: TGTGCCAGTAGCACGCGAGGGGGAGACAGGGACAGGTTGATCACTGAAGCTTTCTTT.

The gene calls are TRBV28 and TRBJ1-1, with D maybe TRBD1 (5 bases). V was trimmed by 5 bases and J by 0 bases, leaving 16 bases between them. This CDR3 comprises 16 residues. From germline, CDR1 is MDHEN and CDR2 SYDVKM. Here the CDR3 DNA reads TGTGCCAGCAGTACACAGGCTTTCGTGGTGAACACTGAAGCTTTCTTT. This sequence encodes CASSTQAFVVNTEAFF.

In this sample, this clone turned up a few times. The chain links TRBV4-3 to TRBJ2-3; D remains unclear. The V gene's germline CDR1 is LGHNA and CDR2 YSLEER. Trimming shortened V by 0 bases and J by 2 bases, and 12 bases separated the two germline ends. The CDR3 runs 16 residues. As DNA, the CDR3 is TGCGCCAGCAGCCAAGATTGGCCTCGATACACAGATACGCAGTATTTT. Protein product: CASSQDWPRYTDTQYF.

V gene TRBV28 combines with J gene TRBJ1-6, with 8 bases matching TRBD1. From germline, CDR1 is MDHEN and CDR2 SYDVKM. J was trimmed by 9 bases and V by 1 base; bases with no gene match: 8. This CDR3 is 16 amino acids long. Here the CDR3 DNA reads TGTGCCAGCAGTTTATTCGAGCCAGGGGGCGGTTCACCCCTCCACTTT. Its translation is CASSLFEPGGGSPLHF. The full variable domain, with the rest looked up from reference TRBV28 and TRBJ1-6, is DVKVTQSSRYLVKRTGEKVFLECVQDMDHENMFWYRQDPGLGLRLIYFSYDVKMKEKGDIPEGYSVSREKKERFSLILESASTNQTSMYLCASSLFEPGGGSPLHFGNGTRLTVT.

The CDR3 DNA reads as TGTGCCAGTAGATGGACTGTGAACACTGAAGCTTTCTTT. It yields the protein CASRWTVNTEAFF. The rearrangement uses TRBV19 and TRBJ1-1, with D unclear. Between the trimmed V and J ends, which lost 6 bases and 0 bases, there was a span of 8 bases. The CDR3 loop spans 13 amino acids. The V gene's germline CDR1 is LNHDA and CDR2 SQIVND (reference sequence).

V gene TRBV5-8 combines with J gene TRBJ2-7, with D possibly matching TRBD2 (6 bases). V lost 3 bases and J lost 4, with 20 bases in between. CDR1 is SGHTS and CDR2 is YDEGEE in the germline V gene. The CDR3 covers 16 residues. For the CDR3, the DNA is TGTGCCAGCAGCTCGGGGACCCTCGCGGGACGATACGAGCAGTACTTC. Its translation is CASSSGTLAGRYEQYF.

V usage is TRBV2 and J usage is TRBJ2-7; the match to TRBD1 covers 7 bases. CDR1 SNHLY and CDR2 FYNNEI come from the germline V gene. The CDR3 has 14 residues. V lost 8 bases and J lost 3; bases outside the gene matches: 10. Here the CDR3 reads CASSETGKLYEQYF. CDR3 bases: TGTGCCAGCTCGGAGACAGGGAAGCTCTACGAGCAGTACTTC.

This chain uses TRBV25-1 with TRBJ2-1; 10 nucleotides line up with TRBD2. Germline loops: CDR1 MGHDK, CDR2 SYGVNS. With 1 base clipped from V and 10 bases from J, the junction kept 4 bases outside the gene matches. CDR3 length equals 14 residues. The DNA of the CDR3 is TGTGCCAGCAGTGAATTCCTAGCGGGAGAAGAGCAGTTCTTC. The encoded protein is CASSEFLAGEEQFF.

The gene calls are TRBV4-3 and TRBJ2-1; 8 positions match TRBD2. Germline assignment: CDR1 LGHNA and CDR2 YSLEER. The CDR3 loop spans 17 amino acids. The V and J ends lost 1 base and 2 bases, in that order; junction bases with no gene match: 7. Here the CDR3 reads CASSQAGAGVAYNEQFF. The CDR3 DNA reads TGCGCCAGCAGCCAAGCGGGAGCGGGAGTAGCCTACAATGAGCAGTTCTTC.

The rearrangement joins TRBV19 to TRBJ2-7, with 8 bases lining up with TRBD1. Trimming cost V 3 bases and J 3 bases; bases outside gene matches: 10. The CDR3 has 16 residues. Per the germline V gene, CDR1 is LNHDA and CDR2 is SQIVND (reference sequence). The CDR3 sequence: CASSIKLQGAYYEQYF. CDR3 in DNA: TGTGCCAGTAGTATCAAACTCCAGGGGGCGTACTACGAGCAGTACTTC.

The chain couples TRBV7-9 to TRBJ1-1, with a weak D call TRBD1 (6 bases). The CDR3 runs 13 residues. Per germline, CDR1 SEHNR and CDR2 FQNEAQ (reference sequence). The ends were cut back, 5 bases at V and 3 bases at J, with 10 bases in the middle. This CDR3 is CASSQGRDTEAFF. In DNA form, the CDR3 reads TGTGCCAGCAGCCAGGGGAGGGACACTGAAGCTTTCTTT.

V and J are TRBV7-7 and TRBJ2-1; tentatively, D is TRBD1 (6 bases). Germline V CDR1 and CDR2: SSHAT, FNYEAQ (reference sequence). V was shortened by 10 bases and J by 10 bases, with 23 bases between the two germline ends. The CDR3 extends over 14 amino acids. The CDR3 is CATSDRPGAQEQFF. The CDR3, as DNA: TGTGCCACTTCCGACAGGCCCGGCGCCCAAGAGCAGTTCTTC.

V is TRBV27 and J is TRBJ2-4; either TRBD1 or TRBD2 may supply D (5 bases each). The germline V gene encodes CDR1 MNHEY and CDR2 SMNVEV (reference sequence). V shed 6 bases and J shed 5 bases, with 20 bases lying between them. The CDR3 covers 16 residues. The CDR3 protein is CASSLGPGVGENIQYF. The CDR3 region has the DNA TGTGCCAGCAGCCTAGGGCCCGGTGTGGGGGAAAACATTCAGTACTTC.

This clone appeared a few times. Other DNA sequences within the sample encode an identical CDR3. The chain employs TRBV27 and TRBJ2-1; 9 positions match TRBD2. V lost 2 bases to trimming and J lost 1 base; unmatched junction nucleotides: 0. CDR3 size: 15 residues. Per the germline V gene, CDR1 is MNHEY and CDR2 is SMNVEV (reference sequence). The CDR3 bases are TGTGCCAGCAGTTTACTAGCGGGATCCTACAATGAGCAGTTCTTC. Amino acids: CASSLLAGSYNEQFF.

V and J are TRBV10-3 and TRBJ2-7, with TRBD1 matching over 8 bases. The CDR3 covers 15 residues. The V gene end was trimmed by 6 bases and the J gene end by 3 bases; junction bases not matched to a gene: 10. Germline V gene lookup returns CDR1 ENHRY and CDR2 SYGVKD. The CDR3 sequence: CAIRDGQGALYEQYF. DNA of the CDR3: TGTGCCATCAGGGATGGACAGGGTGCTCTCTACGAGCAGTACTTC.

This chain uses TRBV27 with TRBJ1-1, with TRBD1 identical over 8 bases. V lost 5 bases to trimming and J lost 4 bases; unmatched junction nucleotides: 6. Germline V gives CDR1 MNHEY, CDR2 SMNVEV (reference sequence). The CDR3 is 14 residues long. The CDR3 DNA is TGTGCCAGCAGTGCAAGACAGGGGAGCACTGAAGCTTTCTTT. Protein product: CASSARQGSTEAFF.

The chain couples TRBV7-9 to TRBJ1-4; a weak D match, TRBD1 (6 bases). The CDR3 is made up of 18 amino acids. Trimming pared 5 bases from V and 4 bases from J, leaving 23 bases between. The V gene's germline CDR1 is SEHNR and CDR2 FQNEAQ (reference sequence). In DNA, the CDR3 is TGTGCCAGCAGCCATACCCGAGTAAAGACAGGTTTTAATGAAAAACTGTTTTTT. It encodes CASSHTRVKTGFNEKLFF.

Details on this clone: Distinct nucleotide sequences in the sample also encode this CDR3. This chain uses TRBV11-2 with TRBJ2-7; 7 bases are shared with TRBD2. Trimming at V came to 1 base and at J to 3 bases, leaving 3 bases not matched to a gene. CDR1 is SGHAT, CDR2 FQNNGV, per germline. The CDR3 totals 14 residues. The CDR3 region is CASSLVGGSYEQYF. The CDR3 nucleotides read TGTGCCAGCAGCTTAGTGGGCGGGAGCTACGAGCAGTACTTC.

The chain uses TRBV28 and TRBJ2-1, with 9 positions matching TRBD1. The CDR3 runs to 15 residues. Germline V gives CDR1 MDHEN, CDR2 SYDVKM. Germline trimming cut 5 bases from V and 6 bases from J; bases unmatched to any gene: 8. CDR3 amino acids: CASSPRQGEGNEQFF. The CDR3 region has the DNA TGTGCCAGCAGTCCACGACAGGGGGAAGGCAATGAGCAGTTCTTC.